This TCR beta chain was profiled in a study of T cell changes during pregnancy in multiple sclerosis. V lost 6 bases, J lost 7 bases, and 6 bases stayed unmatched. The CDR3 has 13 residues. Germline CDR1 reads SGHRS; CDR2 reads YFSETQ. Clones were read by immunoSEQ multiplex PCR, and TCRdb kept only the in-frame ones, dropping some. The data contain roughly 110,000 clones, about 90% of them singletons. The clonotype comes from a female donor with multiple sclerosis, enrolled in a pregnancy study. Specimen: peripheral blood, collected after pregnancy. The rearrangement links TRBV5-1 to TRBJ2-1, with 8 bases that match TRBD2. CDR3 loop: CASKTAGDNEQFF. In nucleotides, the CDR3 is TGCGCCAGCAAGACAGCGGGGGATAATGAGCAGTTCTTC.